This is a list of T cell receptor beta chains from one sample in a study of human T cells and chemical hapten exposure. TCRdb re-derived calls from the RACE reads in MiXCR, one entry per CDR3 protein. The sample has about 120,000 distinct CDR3 sequences; 12% are singletons. This sample comprised whole blood, obtained in connection with sensitization to the hapten diphenylcyclopropenone (DPC). The receptors here all came from a woman aged 50 to 60 with alopecia areata. Some clones in this sample may be carry-over from other donors' samples. Each CDR3 is given with its conserved first and last residue. The D gene is left open where the match is weak. Clone size is given for some rows only: seen once, a few or many times, or a class if the clone is expanded.

d_gene: TRBD1; v_gene: TRBV7-6; abundance: many; j_gene: TRBJ2-3; CDR3nt: TGTGCCAGCAGCCCGGACAGGCCTAGCACAGATACGCAGTATTTT; CDR3aa: CASSPDRPSTDTQYF
d_gene: TRBD2; v_gene: TRBV9; abundance: -; j_gene: TRBJ2-2; CDR3nt: TGTGCCAGCAGCGTAGATGGCGGGAGTAACGGGGAGCTGTTTTTT; CDR3aa: CASSVDGGSNGELFF
d_gene: -; v_gene: TRBV12-3/TRBV12-4; abundance: -; j_gene: TRBJ2-3; CDR3nt: TGTGCCAGCCCAGCGGAGGGGAGAGGCACAGATACGCAGTATTTT; CDR3aa: CASPAEGRGTDTQYF
d_gene: TRBD1; v_gene: TRBV29-1; abundance: -; j_gene: TRBJ2-3; CDR3nt: TGCAGCGTTGTAGTGGAAGAGGGGACAGGGTCCAGAAGGAGGGGGAAAGATACGCAGTATTTT; CDR3aa: CSVVVEEGTGSRRRGKDTQYF
d_gene: -; v_gene: TRBV12-3/TRBV12-4; abundance: few; j_gene: TRBJ2-2; CDR3nt: TGTGCCAGCAACCCCTGGGGAGCCTTCACCGGGGAGCTGTTTTTT; CDR3aa: CASNPWGAFTGELFF
d_gene: TRBD1; v_gene: TRBV7-6; abundance: few; j_gene: TRBJ2-2; CDR3nt: TGTGCCAGCAGCTTGAGGACAGGGAAAGCCGGGGAGCTGTTTTTT; CDR3aa: CASSLRTGKAGELFF
d_gene: -; v_gene: TRBV21-1; abundance: many; j_gene: TRBJ2-7; CDR3nt: TGTGCCAGCATCCCGGGACTACAGCCATCCGAGCAGTACTTC; CDR3aa: CASIPGLQPSEQYF
d_gene: TRBD2; v_gene: TRBV12-3/TRBV12-4; abundance: -; j_gene: TRBJ2-1; CDR3nt: TGTGCCAGCAGTTTACTAGCGGCCTACAATGAGCAGTTCTTC; CDR3aa: CASSLLAAYNEQFF
d_gene: TRBD1; v_gene: TRBV19; abundance: many; j_gene: TRBJ1-5; CDR3nt: TGTGCCAGTAGTAGTCCCCGGGACAGGATTAATCAGCCCCAGCATTTT; CDR3aa: CASSSPRDRINQPQHF
d_gene: -; v_gene: TRBV7-2; abundance: -; j_gene: TRBJ2-7; CDR3nt: TGTGCCAGCAGGCCCCCGGGGGCTCTTACGGGCGAGCAGTACTTC; CDR3aa: CASRPPGALTGEQYF
d_gene: -; v_gene: TRBV5-1; abundance: -; j_gene: TRBJ2-1; CDR3nt: TGCGCCAGCAGCTCGGGAACAGGCGGGGCCAATGAGCAGTTCTTC; CDR3aa: CASSSGTGGANEQFF
d_gene: -; v_gene: TRBV7-6; abundance: -; j_gene: TRBJ2-5; CDR3nt: TGTGCCAGCAACTCCGCGTCGTCCTCTCGGCCGGGGGAGACCCAGTACTTC; CDR3aa: CASNSASSSRPGETQYF
d_gene: -; v_gene: TRBV29-1; abundance: -; j_gene: TRBJ2-1; CDR3nt: TGCAGCGTTGGGAGAGGTGCACCAGGGGATGAGCAGTTCTTC; CDR3aa: CSVGRGAPGDEQFF
d_gene: -; v_gene: TRBV6-2/TRBV6-3; abundance: few; j_gene: TRBJ2-7; CDR3nt: TGTGCCAGCAGCACGGGACTGATCTACGAGCAGTACTTC; CDR3aa: CASSTGLIYEQYF
d_gene: -; v_gene: TRBV5-6; abundance: -; j_gene: TRBJ1-2; CDR3nt: TGTGCCAGCAGCTTGTTAGGGGCCTATGGCTACACCTTC; CDR3aa: CASSLLGAYGYTF
d_gene: TRBD2; v_gene: TRBV9; abundance: -; j_gene: TRBJ2-7; CDR3nt: TGTGCCAGCAGCGCCGGGACTAGCGGTAGCTCCTACGAGCAGTACTTC; CDR3aa: CASSAGTSGSSYEQYF
d_gene: -; v_gene: TRBV6-2/TRBV6-3; abundance: many; j_gene: TRBJ2-4; CDR3nt: TGTGCCAGCAGGCCCCTCAGGGAGAGGGCCAAAAACATTCAGTACTTC; CDR3aa: CASRPLRERAKNIQYF
d_gene: -; v_gene: TRBV4-3; abundance: -; j_gene: TRBJ2-3; CDR3nt: TGCGCCAGCAGCGCAGGAGATACGCAGTATTTT; CDR3aa: CASSAGDTQYF
d_gene: -; v_gene: TRBV29-1; abundance: many; j_gene: TRBJ1-1; CDR3nt: TGCAGCGCCAGGAACACTGAAGCTTTCTTT; CDR3aa: CSARNTEAFF
d_gene: -; v_gene: TRBV6-1; abundance: few; j_gene: TRBJ1-1; CDR3nt: TGTGCCAGCAGTGAATTTGGTAGGGGAGTCACTGAAGCTTTCTTT; CDR3aa: CASSEFGRGVTEAFF
d_gene: TRBD2; v_gene: TRBV6-5; abundance: many; j_gene: TRBJ2-5; CDR3nt: TGTGCCAGCTCTCGGTCAGCGGGGGGGCCCGAGACCCAGTACTTC; CDR3aa: CASSRSAGGPETQYF
d_gene: -; v_gene: TRBV28; abundance: many; j_gene: TRBJ1-1; CDR3nt: TGTGCCAGCAGAGATCCGGGCAGACCGAACACTGAAGCTTTCTTT; CDR3aa: CASRDPGRPNTEAFF
d_gene: -; v_gene: TRBV6-2/TRBV6-3; abundance: -; j_gene: TRBJ1-4; CDR3nt: TGTGCCAGCAGGGGAGCAGGGGCAACTAATGAAAAACTGTTTTTT; CDR3aa: CASRGAGATNEKLFF
d_gene: TRBD2; v_gene: TRBV28; abundance: few; j_gene: TRBJ2-5; CDR3nt: TGTGCCAGCAGTCCCACTAGCGGGAGGGCCCTAGAGACCCAGTACTTC; CDR3aa: CASSPTSGRALETQYF
d_gene: -; v_gene: TRBV10-3; abundance: many; j_gene: TRBJ1-1; CDR3nt: TGTGCCATCGCTCTGGGGAGTAACACTGAAGCTTTCTTT; CDR3aa: CAIALGSNTEAFF
d_gene: -; v_gene: TRBV7-2; abundance: many; j_gene: TRBJ2-7; CDR3nt: TGTGCCAGCAGCCGACAGACGAACTCCTACGAGCAGTACTTC; CDR3aa: CASSRQTNSYEQYF
d_gene: -; v_gene: TRBV14; abundance: many; j_gene: TRBJ1-6; CDR3nt: TGTGCCAGCAGCCAAGGGACTCGGAGTTCACCCCTCCACTTT; CDR3aa: CASSQGTRSSPLHF
d_gene: TRBD1; v_gene: TRBV28; abundance: -; j_gene: TRBJ2-1; CDR3nt: TGTGCCAGCAGTCGAACTACAGGGGGCTTCTCCTACAATGAGCAGTTCTTC; CDR3aa: CASSRTTGGFSYNEQFF
d_gene: TRBD2; v_gene: TRBV5-1; abundance: few; j_gene: TRBJ2-5; CDR3nt: TGCGCCAGCAGCTTTCAAGCGGGGGGGTCAGAGACCCAGTACTTC; CDR3aa: CASSFQAGGSETQYF
d_gene: -; v_gene: TRBV11-2; abundance: few; j_gene: TRBJ1-5; CDR3nt: TGTGCCAGCAGCTTAGTACAGGGACCTCAGCCCCAGCATTTT; CDR3aa: CASSLVQGPQPQHF
d_gene: TRBD2; v_gene: TRBV18; abundance: -; j_gene: TRBJ2-7; CDR3nt: TGTGCCAGCTCACGAGGGACTAGCGACCACGAGCAGTACTTC; CDR3aa: CASSRGTSDHEQYF
d_gene: -; v_gene: TRBV20-1; abundance: few; j_gene: TRBJ2-3; CDR3nt: TGCAGTGCTATTGCGGATGGCACAGATACGCAGTATTTT; CDR3aa: CSAIADGTDTQYF
d_gene: -; v_gene: TRBV3-1; abundance: -; j_gene: TRBJ1-6; CDR3nt: TGTGCCAGCAGCCAAGATGCTACCGATTCACCCCTCCACTTT; CDR3aa: CASSQDATDSPLHF
d_gene: -; v_gene: TRBV25-1; abundance: many; j_gene: TRBJ2-7; CDR3nt: TGTGCCAGCAGTGGGGGAGGCTACGAGCAGTACTTC; CDR3aa: CASSGGGYEQYF
d_gene: -; v_gene: TRBV12-3/TRBV12-4; abundance: many; j_gene: TRBJ2-7; CDR3nt: TGTGCCAGCCGATCCGCTGTGAAACAGGGTTCGTTCGAGCAGTACTTC; CDR3aa: CASRSAVKQGSFEQYF
d_gene: -; v_gene: TRBV28; abundance: few; j_gene: TRBJ2-7; CDR3nt: TGTGCCAGCAGCTACAGGTACGAGCAGTACTTC; CDR3aa: CASSYRYEQYF
d_gene: -; v_gene: TRBV4-1; abundance: few; j_gene: TRBJ1-1; CDR3nt: TGCGCCAGCAGCCAAGATGGACGGTCGAGGGCTTTCTTT; CDR3aa: CASSQDGRSRAFF
d_gene: -; v_gene: TRBV28; abundance: -; j_gene: TRBJ2-7; CDR3nt: TGTGCCAGCACCCGAGGTACGAACAACAAGTACGAGCAGTACTTC; CDR3aa: CASTRGTNNKYEQYF